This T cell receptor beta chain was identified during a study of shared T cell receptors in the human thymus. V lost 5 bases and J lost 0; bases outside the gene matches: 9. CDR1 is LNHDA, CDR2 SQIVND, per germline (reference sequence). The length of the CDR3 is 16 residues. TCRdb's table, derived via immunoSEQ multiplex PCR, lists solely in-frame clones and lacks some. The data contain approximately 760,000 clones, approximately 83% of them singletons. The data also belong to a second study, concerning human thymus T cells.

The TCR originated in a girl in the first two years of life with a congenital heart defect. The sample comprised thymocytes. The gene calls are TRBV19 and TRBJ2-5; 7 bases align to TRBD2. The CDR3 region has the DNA TGTGCCAGTAGTTCCCGCCTAGCGGCGTACCAAGAGACCCAGTACTTC. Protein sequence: CASSSRLAAYQETQYF.